This TCR beta chain derives from a study of blood T cells in healthy people across ages. Study information: Through template switching, about one barcoded beta molecule was captured per two T cells, as measured in model experiments.

The second PCR ran about 6 to 12 cycles with a sample-barcoded 5' primer and J-beta primers. Each CDR3 protein gets one entry after TCRdb re-called the 5' RACE reads with MiXCR. In the table there are about 1.6 million distinct CDR3 sequences, roughly 30% of which are singletons. The V and J ends lost 6 bases and 12 bases respectively, with 15 bases between them. The CDR3 runs 11 residues. In germline, CDR1 is MGHDK, CDR2 SYGVNS. The chain joins TRBV25-1 to TRBJ2-7; perhaps D is TRBD1 or TRBD2 (6 bases each). The sequenced material came from blood. The TCR sequence derives from a woman aged 25 to 39 in good health. The DNA of the CDR3 is TGTGCCAGCAGCCTCGGGGGACAATTGTACTTC. Translation gives CASSLGGQLYF.